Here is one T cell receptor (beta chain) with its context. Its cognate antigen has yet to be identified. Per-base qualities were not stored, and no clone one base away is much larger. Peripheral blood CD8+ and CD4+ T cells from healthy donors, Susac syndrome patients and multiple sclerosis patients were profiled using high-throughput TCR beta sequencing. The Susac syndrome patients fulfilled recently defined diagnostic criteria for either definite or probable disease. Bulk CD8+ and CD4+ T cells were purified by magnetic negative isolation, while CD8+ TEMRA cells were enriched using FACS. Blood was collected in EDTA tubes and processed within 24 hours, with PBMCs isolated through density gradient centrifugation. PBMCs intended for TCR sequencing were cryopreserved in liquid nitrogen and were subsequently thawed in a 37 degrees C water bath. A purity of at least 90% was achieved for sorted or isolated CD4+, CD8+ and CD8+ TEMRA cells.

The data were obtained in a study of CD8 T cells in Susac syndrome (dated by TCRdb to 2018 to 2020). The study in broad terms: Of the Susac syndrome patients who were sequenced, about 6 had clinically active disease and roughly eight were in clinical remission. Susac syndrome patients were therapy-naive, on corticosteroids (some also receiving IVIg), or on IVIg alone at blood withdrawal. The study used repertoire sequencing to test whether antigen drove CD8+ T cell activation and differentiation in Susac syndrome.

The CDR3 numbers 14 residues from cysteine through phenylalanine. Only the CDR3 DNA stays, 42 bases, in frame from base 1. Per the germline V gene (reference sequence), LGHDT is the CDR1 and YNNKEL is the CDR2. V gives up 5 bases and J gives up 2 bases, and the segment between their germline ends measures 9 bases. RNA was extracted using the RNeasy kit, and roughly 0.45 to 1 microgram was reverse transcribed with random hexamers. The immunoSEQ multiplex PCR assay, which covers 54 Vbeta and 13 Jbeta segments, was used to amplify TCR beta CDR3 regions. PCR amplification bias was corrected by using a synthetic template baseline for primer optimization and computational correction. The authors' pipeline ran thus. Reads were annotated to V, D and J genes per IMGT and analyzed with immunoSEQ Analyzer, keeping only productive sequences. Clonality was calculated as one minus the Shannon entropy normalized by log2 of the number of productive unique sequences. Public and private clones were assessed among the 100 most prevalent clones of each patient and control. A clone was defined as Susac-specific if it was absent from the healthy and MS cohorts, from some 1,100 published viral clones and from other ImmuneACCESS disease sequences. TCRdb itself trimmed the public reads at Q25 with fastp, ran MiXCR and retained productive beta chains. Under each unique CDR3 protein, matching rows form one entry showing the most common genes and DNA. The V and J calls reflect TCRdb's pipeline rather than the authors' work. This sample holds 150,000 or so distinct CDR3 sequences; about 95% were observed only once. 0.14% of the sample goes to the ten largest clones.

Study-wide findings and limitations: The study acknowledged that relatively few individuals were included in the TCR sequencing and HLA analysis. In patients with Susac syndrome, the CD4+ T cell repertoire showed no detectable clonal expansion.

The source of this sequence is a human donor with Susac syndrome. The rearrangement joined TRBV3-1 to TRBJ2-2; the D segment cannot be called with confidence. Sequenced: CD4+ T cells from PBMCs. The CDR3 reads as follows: CASSWTYNTGELFF. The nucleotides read TGTGCCAGCAGCTGGACCTATAACACCGGGGAGCTGTTTTTT.